A single sample is the source of the 10 T cell receptor beta chains below, sequenced in a study of Ad26.COV2.S vaccination and SARS-CoV-2 variants. The treatment was: 15 to 20 received Ad26.COV2.S at low or high dose, single or two shots; roughly five received placebo; per-sample allocation not given. Specimens were obtained on day 63 following the first vaccine or placebo injection. Measured with immunoSEQ multiplex PCR; TCRdb has only the in-frame clones, and not every one. The sample shows approximately 420,000 clones, about 88% of them seen only once. Sample: peripheral blood, taken in a trial of Ad26.COV2.S vaccine versus placebo. Receptor source: a person between 18 and 65 years old who received the Ad26.COV2.S COVID-19 vaccine or a placebo.

This chain uses TRBV3-1 (or the pseudogene TRBV3-2) with TRBJ1-2; 7 bases agree with TRBD1. The V gene end was trimmed by 2 bases and the J gene end by 4 bases; junction bases not matched to a gene: 10. The CDR3 sequence is 16 residues long. Germline V lookup: CDR1 LGHDT, CDR2 YNNKEL (reference sequence). Written as DNA, the CDR3 is TGTGCCAGCAGCCAACAAGGGGGCGCGAGTTTCTATGGCTACACCTTC. It is translated as CASSQQGGASFYGYTF.

The table lists this clone with a few counts. The chain recombines TRBV7-9 with TRBJ1-4; D perhaps matches TRBD1 (5 bases). The germline V gene has CDR1 SEHNR and CDR2 FQNEAQ (reference sequence). The CDR3 contains 15 residues. V shed 4 bases and J shed 6 bases, with 15 bases lying between them. The CDR3 protein is CASSSAGVEDEKLFF. CDR3 nucleotides: TGTGCCAGCAGCTCTGCGGGGGTGGAGGATGAAAAACTGTTTTTT. Based on the CDR3 plus reference TRBV7-9 and TRBJ1-4, the full variable domain is DTGVSQNPRHKITKRGQNVTFRCDPISEHNRLYWYRQTLGQGPEFLTYFQNEAQLEKSRLLSDRFSAERPKGSFSTLEIQRTEQGDSAMYLCASSSAGVEDEKLFFGSGTQLSVL.

V gene TRBV4-1 combines with J gene TRBJ2-3, with TRBD2 matching 11 bases. V lost 3 bases, J lost 3 bases, and 8 bases stayed unmatched. The CDR3 is 17 amino acids. Germline values: CDR1 MGHRA, CDR2 YSYEKL. The CDR3 is CASSHNPLAGGTDTQYF. In nucleotides, the CDR3 is TGCGCCAGCAGCCACAACCCGTTAGCGGGGGGGACAGATACGCAGTATTTT.

The rearrangement joins TRBV6-5 to TRBJ1-2, with 9 bases aligning to TRBD1. CDR3 length equals 14 residues. Looked up from germline, CDR1 is MNHEY and CDR2 is SVGAGI. The V segment lost 4 bases and the J segment 6 bases; nucleotides outside the gene matches: 6. CDR3 sequence (DNA): TGTGCCAGCAGTTTTTCCGGGACAGGGAATGGCTACACCTTC. This encodes CASSFSGTGNGYTF.

The V call is TRBV29-1, the J call TRBJ1-1; TRBD1 aligns across 11 bases. This CDR3 region has 15 residues. CDR1 SQVTM and CDR2 ANQGSEA come from the germline V gene. J was trimmed by 5 bases and V by 2 bases; bases with no gene match: 7. The CDR3 region is CSVERTGGGGTEAFF. CDR3 nucleotide sequence: TGCAGCGTTGAAAGGACAGGGGGCGGCGGAACTGAAGCTTTCTTT.

This chain joins TRBV5-5 and TRBJ2-1; no clear D. Trimming took 2 bases from V and 10 from J, leaving 10 bases between them. CDR1 and CDR2 from the germline V gene are SGHKS and YYEKEE (reference sequence). The CDR3 totals 12 residues. This chain's CDR3 is CASSFYGREQFF. CDR3 in DNA: TGTGCCAGCAGCTTCTACGGAAGAGAGCAGTTCTTC.

This chain connects TRBV3-1 (or the pseudogene TRBV3-2) to TRBJ2-1, with 11 bases lining up with TRBD2. The germline V gene has CDR1 LGHDT and CDR2 YNNKEL (reference sequence). The CDR3 length is 15 residues. After removal of 7 bases from V and 4 bases from J, the junction contained 6 bases not matched to a gene. The CDR3 region has the DNA TGTGCCAGCAAGAATAGCGGGGGGGTTTACAATGAGCAGTTCTTC. This gives the protein CASKNSGGVYNEQFF.

This clone was seen at least ten times. J is TRBJ1-4 and V is TRBV19; D may be TRBD1 (6 bases). Germline CDR1 LNHDA, CDR2 SQIVND (reference sequence). Trimming stripped 5 bases from V and 4 bases from J, with 14 bases between. The CDR3 has 15 amino acids. The CDR3 loop reads CASSSLQGFNEKLFF. CDR3 coding DNA: TGTGCCAGTAGTTCCCTACAGGGCTTTAATGAAAAACTGTTTTTT.

This sequence joins TRBV10-3 and TRBJ2-5, with D possibly being TRBD2 (7 bases). Trimming removed 10 bases at V and 3 bases at J, with 18 bases between. In germline, CDR1 is ENHRY, CDR2 SYGVKD. The CDR3 contains 14 residues. CDR3 in amino acids: CATRLGAGEETQYF. The CDR3 DNA sequence: TGTGCCACCAGATTGGGGGCGGGGGAAGAGACCCAGTACTTC.

This rearrangement joins TRBV2 to TRBJ1-4; no reliable D call. V was clipped by 6 bases and J by 8 bases, with 16 bases between them. The CDR3 spans 14 residues. Per germline, CDR1 SNHLY and CDR2 FYNNEI. The CDR3 DNA sequence: TGTGCCAGCAGATTGACCGGTCAAGGGGAAAAACTGTTTTTT. Protein: CASRLTGQGEKLFF.